This TCR beta chain was identified during a study of regulatory T cells in long-lasting Graves disease (dated by TCRdb to the early 2020s). About the full investigation: Newly diagnosed Graves' disease patients had taken antithyroid drugs for less than 3 months. The study took place in China and was registered as a clinical trial. Peripheral blood TCR sequencing and RNA sequencing compared persistent Graves' disease patients with newly diagnosed Graves' disease patients. TCR sequencing covered roughly 13 persistent and some 20 newly diagnosed Graves' disease patients, about 35 samples in total. General study outcomes and caveats: Persistent patients shared more public clonotypes among themselves (around 3,000) than newly diagnosed patients did (over 950). Only the TCR beta chain was sequenced and analyzed. Compared with newly diagnosed patients, patients with persistent Graves' disease had lower TCR Shannon entropy and fewer highly expanded clones, which suggests clonal expansion. Preferential use of TRBV28, TRBJ1-2 and TRBJ2-5 was observed in persistent disease, whereas TRBV20-1 and TRBJ2-1 were favored in newly diagnosed disease. As a limitation, the authors acknowledged that the small sample size may reduce accuracy. Because the primary lesion, thyroid tissue, could not be accessed, the study looked at peripheral blood alone.

The library was obtained by multiplex PCR. Sequencer: Illumina HiSeq 4000. TCR beta libraries were built with iRepertoire HTBI primers and Arm-PCR amplification of CDR3 regions. Before sequencing, the PCR products underwent gel purification. The published analysis was carried out like this. Across samples, about 63 TRBV and roughly 13 TRBJ segments were identified and used for gene usage analysis of CDR3 amino acid clonotypes. Filtered high-quality paired reads were merged into contigs using COPE and FqMerger. Contigs were aligned with BLAST to IMGT TRBV, TRBD and TRBJ reference genes, and CDR3 was defined per IMGT. Any clonotype with a frequency above 0.1% was classified as a highly expanded clone. Shannon entropy served as the measure of repertoire diversity, while the Gini coefficient captured V-J evenness. A clonotype was considered public if more than one individual shared it. In-frame beta chains were kept once TCRdb had trimmed the public reads at Q25 with fastp and called clones with MiXCR. Here each entry gathers all rows of one CDR3 protein and keeps the most common genes and DNA. TCRdb's processing, not the authors', yielded these V and J calls. The sample table records 400,000 to 450,000 distinct CDR3 sequences; roughly 17% of these occur just once. The ten largest make up about 11% of the sample.

CDR1 and CDR2, per the germline V gene, are ENHRY and SYGVKD. The CDR3 starts with the cysteine, ends with the phenylalanine, and has 16 residues. Only CDR3 DNA remains: 48 bases, in frame from the first base. V drops 4 bases and J drops 0 bases, leaving 13 bases in between. Of note for this clonotype: What this receptor recognizes is not known. Base-call qualities are not available, and no considerably larger clone is one nucleotide away.

The time point label corresponds to: newly diagnosed GD, antithyroid drugs for less than 3 months. RNA was extracted from PBMCs in TRIzol for both TCR sequencing and RNA sequencing. The diagnosis of Graves' disease was made according to American Thyroid Association guidelines. Recruitment of patients was carried out at an endocrinology department in Xi'an, China. Each patient gave around 9 milliliters of peripheral blood, collected in an EDTA anticoagulant tube. PBMCs were isolated by Ficoll Paque Plus density gradient separation without further T cell sorting. An Agilent 2100 Bioanalyzer and agarose gel were used to check RNA quality, while a NanoDrop 2000 measured RNA concentration. The same data also went into a second study, on T cells in Graves' hyperthyroidism and ophthalmopathy. The second investigation adds: A patient counted as having stable Graves' hyperthyroidism if no progression to ophthalmopathy occurred over 18 months of follow-up. The hyperthyroidism patients were between 18 and 65 years old and newly diagnosed, with a disease duration of less than 2 months. Patients with uncontrolled infections, other autoimmune diseases, pregnancy or lactation were excluded. Diagnoses relied on clinical symptoms, serum thyroxine and TRAb, thyroid ultrasound and orbital computed tomography. The first round of RT-PCR for the TCR CDR3 was performed with the HTBI primer set and the Qiagen OneStep RT-PCR kit. Blood samples also contained most of the expanded thyroid clonotypes (frequency above 0.001), which suggests that blood repertoires may reflect thyroid immune responses. A model built on a 13 V-J signature distinguished ophthalmopathy from stable hyperthyroidism, reaching about 89% sensitivity and under 84% specificity in cross-validation and 80%/75% in testing. In validation, the model predicted progression to ophthalmopathy a median of approximately 6.3 months before onset, with over 55% sensitivity and roughly 73% specificity. TCR V-J signatures able to tell the groups apart were searched for in a discovery cohort of 90 to 100 patients, of whom 43 had Graves' ophthalmopathy and more than 55 had stable Graves' hyperthyroidism. Prospective prediction of ophthalmopathy was tested in an independent validation cohort consisting of 18 to 20 hyperthyroidism patients and some 17 patients who later progressed to ophthalmopathy. The 80 to 100 discovery patients were randomly divided into training and test sets at a 7:3 ratio. In addition, the study compared T-cell repertoires in thyroid tissue and in blood from roughly six Graves' hyperthyroidism patients. Following sampling, methimazole starting at 30 mg daily was given to hyperthyroidism patients, and high-dose intravenous methylprednisolone was given to ophthalmopathy patients. A second multiplex PCR round built the libraries, followed by size selection and purification. Sequencing of the libraries was done on an Illumina HiSeq2000 using paired-end 100 bp reads. SOAPnuke was used to process the raw data, throwing out any read that contained adapters or uncalled bases, had a mean Phred below 15, or lacked an exact constant-primer or identifier match. High-quality paired reads were merged with COPE v1.2.5, and unique nucleotide sequences were defined as clonotypes. Clonotypes were aligned to IMGT TRBV, TRBD and TRBJ reference segments using MiTCR v1.1. The analysis was restricted to V-J combinations with a frequency above 0.0001, which together covered 98% to 99.2% of the repertoires. The TCS score was defined as F50 (clonal expansion) divided by E x V (chaos), with BLOSUM62-based TCRdist calculated between CDR3 peptides within each V-J. Welch's t-statistics and random forest reduced 500 to 650 V-J features to roughly 13, which were used in a naive Bayes classifier (R e1071). No statistical method was used to set the sample size in advance, and investigators knew the group allocation. The paper reports TCR Vbeta CDR3 sequencing of some 140 peripheral blood samples: 43 ophthalmopathy, roughly 74 hyperthyroidism and some 17 progressor patients.

The sequences come from peripheral blood mononuclear cells (PBMCs), collected at new diagnosis, from a patient treated with antithyroid drugs. This TCR was sampled from a woman aged 25 to 39 with Graves disease. Donor details come from another sample of the same person, matched by shared clones. This chain joins TRBV10-3 to TRBJ1-3; D gene: possibly TRBD1, on 5 matching bases. The nucleotide sequence is given as TGTGCCATCAGTGGAGACAGCCCACCCTCTGGAAACACCATATATTTT. The encoded protein is CAISGDSPPSGNTIYF.